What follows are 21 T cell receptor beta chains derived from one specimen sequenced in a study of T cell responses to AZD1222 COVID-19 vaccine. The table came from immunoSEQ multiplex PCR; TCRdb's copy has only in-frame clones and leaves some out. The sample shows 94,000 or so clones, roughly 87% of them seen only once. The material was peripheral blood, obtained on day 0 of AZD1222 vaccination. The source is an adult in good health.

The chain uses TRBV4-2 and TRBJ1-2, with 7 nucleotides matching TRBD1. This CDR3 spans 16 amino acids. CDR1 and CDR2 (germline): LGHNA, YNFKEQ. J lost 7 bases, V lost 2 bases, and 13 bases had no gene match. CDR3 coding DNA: TGTGCCAGCAGCCAAACCATAACCACAGGGGAGTCTGGCTACACCTTC. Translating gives CASSQTITTGESGYTF.

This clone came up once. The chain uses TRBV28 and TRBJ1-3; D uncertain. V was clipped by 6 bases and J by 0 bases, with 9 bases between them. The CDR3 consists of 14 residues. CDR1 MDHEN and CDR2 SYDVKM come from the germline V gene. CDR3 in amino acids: CASRLGSSGNTIYF. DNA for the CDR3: TGTGCCAGCAGACTGGGGAGCTCTGGAAACACCATATATTTT.

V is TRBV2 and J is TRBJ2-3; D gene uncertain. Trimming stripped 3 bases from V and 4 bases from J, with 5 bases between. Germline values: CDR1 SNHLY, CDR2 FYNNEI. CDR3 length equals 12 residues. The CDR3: CASSEYADTQYF. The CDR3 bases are TGTGCCAGCAGTGAGTATGCAGATACGCAGTATTTT.

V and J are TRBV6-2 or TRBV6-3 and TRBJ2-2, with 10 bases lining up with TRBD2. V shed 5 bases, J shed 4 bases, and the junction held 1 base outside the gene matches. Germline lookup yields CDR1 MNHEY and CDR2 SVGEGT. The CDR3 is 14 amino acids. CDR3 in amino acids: CASSSGGATGELFF. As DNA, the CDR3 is TGTGCCAGCAGTAGCGGGGGGGCCACCGGGGAGCTGTTTTTT.

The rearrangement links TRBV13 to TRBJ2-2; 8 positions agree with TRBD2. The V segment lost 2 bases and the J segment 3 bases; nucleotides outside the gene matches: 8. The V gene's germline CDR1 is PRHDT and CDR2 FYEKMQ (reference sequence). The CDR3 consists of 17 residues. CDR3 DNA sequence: TGTGCCAGCAGCTTAAATTTGGCGGGGGGACACACCGGGGAGCTGTTTTTT. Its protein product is CASSLNLAGGHTGELFF.

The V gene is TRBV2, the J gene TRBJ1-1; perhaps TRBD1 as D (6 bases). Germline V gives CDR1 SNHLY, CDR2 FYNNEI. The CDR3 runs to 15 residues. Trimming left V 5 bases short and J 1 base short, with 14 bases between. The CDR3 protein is CASSWKGRGNTEAFF. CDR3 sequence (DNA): TGTGCCAGCAGTTGGAAGGGCAGGGGGAACACTGAAGCTTTCTTT.

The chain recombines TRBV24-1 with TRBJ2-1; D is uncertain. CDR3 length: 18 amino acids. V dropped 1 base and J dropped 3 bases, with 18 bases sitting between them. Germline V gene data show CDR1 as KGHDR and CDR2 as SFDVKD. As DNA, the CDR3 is TGTGCCACCAGTGATTTTTTGGAGCCCTCCGGAGACTACAATGAGCAGTTCTTC. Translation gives CATSDFLEPSGDYNEQFF.

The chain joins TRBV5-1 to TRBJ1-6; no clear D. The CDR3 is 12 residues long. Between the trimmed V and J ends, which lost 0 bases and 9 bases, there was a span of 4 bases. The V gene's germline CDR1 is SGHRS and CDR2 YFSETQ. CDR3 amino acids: CASSLDSSPLHF. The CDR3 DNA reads TGCGCCAGCAGCTTGGATAGTTCACCCCTCCACTTT.

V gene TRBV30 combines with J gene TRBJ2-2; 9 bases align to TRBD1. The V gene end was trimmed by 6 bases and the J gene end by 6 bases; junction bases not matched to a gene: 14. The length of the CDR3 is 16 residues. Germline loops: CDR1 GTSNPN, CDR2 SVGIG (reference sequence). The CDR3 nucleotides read TGTGCCTGTAGACCCCGGGACAGGGTAGTTGCCGGGGAGCTGTTTTTT. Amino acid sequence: CACRPRDRVVAGELFF.

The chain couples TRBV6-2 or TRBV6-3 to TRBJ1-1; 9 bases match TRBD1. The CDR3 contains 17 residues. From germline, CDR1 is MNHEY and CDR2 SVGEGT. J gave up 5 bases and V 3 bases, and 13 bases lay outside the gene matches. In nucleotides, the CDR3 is TGTGCCAGCAGTTATTACGGCCCGGGACAGGGAGGAACTGAAGCTTTCTTT. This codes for CASSYYGPGQGGTEAFF.

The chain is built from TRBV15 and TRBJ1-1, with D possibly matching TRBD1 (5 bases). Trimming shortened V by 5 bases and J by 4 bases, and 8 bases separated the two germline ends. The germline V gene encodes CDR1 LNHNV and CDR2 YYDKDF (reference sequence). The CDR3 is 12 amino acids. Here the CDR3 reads CATSPRGTEAFF. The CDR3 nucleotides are TGTGCCACCAGCCCGAGGGGCACTGAAGCTTTCTTT.

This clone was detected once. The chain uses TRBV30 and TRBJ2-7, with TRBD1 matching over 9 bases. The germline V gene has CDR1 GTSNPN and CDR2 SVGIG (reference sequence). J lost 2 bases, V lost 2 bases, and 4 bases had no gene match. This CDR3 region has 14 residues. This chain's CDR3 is CAWSSGTGTYEQYF. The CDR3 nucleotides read TGTGCCTGGAGTTCCGGGACAGGGACCTACGAGCAGTACTTC. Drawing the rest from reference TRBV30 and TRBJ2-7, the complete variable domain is SQTIHQWPATLVQPVGSPLSLECTVEGTSNPNLYWYRQAAGRGLQLLFYSVGIGQISSEVPQNLSASRPQDRQFILSSKKLLLSDSGFYLCAWSSGTGTYEQYFGPGTRLTVT.

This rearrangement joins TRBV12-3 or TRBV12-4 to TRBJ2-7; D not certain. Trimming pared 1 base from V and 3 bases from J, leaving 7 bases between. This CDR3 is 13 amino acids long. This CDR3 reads CASSLGELYEQYF. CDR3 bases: TGTGCCAGCAGTTTAGGGGAACTCTACGAGCAGTACTTC.

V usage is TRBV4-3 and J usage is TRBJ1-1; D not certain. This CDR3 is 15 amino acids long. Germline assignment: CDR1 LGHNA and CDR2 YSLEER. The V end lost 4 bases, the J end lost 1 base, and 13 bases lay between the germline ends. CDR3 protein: CASSPRAWENTEAFF. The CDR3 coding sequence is TGCGCCAGCAGCCCAAGAGCCTGGGAGAACACTGAAGCTTTCTTT.

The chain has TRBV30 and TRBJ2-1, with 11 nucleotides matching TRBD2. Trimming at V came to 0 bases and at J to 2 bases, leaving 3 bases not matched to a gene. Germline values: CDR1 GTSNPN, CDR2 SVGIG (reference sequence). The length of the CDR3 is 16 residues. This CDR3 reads CAWSVGSGGAYNEQFF. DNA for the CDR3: TGTGCCTGGAGTGTTGGTAGCGGGGGGGCCTACAATGAGCAGTTCTTC.

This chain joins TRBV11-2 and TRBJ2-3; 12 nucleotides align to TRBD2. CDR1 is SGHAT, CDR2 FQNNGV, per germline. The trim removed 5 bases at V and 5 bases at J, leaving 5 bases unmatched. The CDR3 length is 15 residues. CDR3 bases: TGTGCCAGCAGCCGACTAGCGGGGGTAGTAGATACGCAGTATTTT. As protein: CASSRLAGVVDTQYF.

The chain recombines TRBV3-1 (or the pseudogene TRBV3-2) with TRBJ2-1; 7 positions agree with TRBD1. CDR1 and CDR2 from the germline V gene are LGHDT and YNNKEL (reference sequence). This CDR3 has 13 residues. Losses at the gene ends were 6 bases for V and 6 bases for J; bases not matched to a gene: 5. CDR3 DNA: TGTGCCAGCAGGTCGGGACAGATCAATGAGCAGTTCTTC. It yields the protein CASRSGQINEQFF.

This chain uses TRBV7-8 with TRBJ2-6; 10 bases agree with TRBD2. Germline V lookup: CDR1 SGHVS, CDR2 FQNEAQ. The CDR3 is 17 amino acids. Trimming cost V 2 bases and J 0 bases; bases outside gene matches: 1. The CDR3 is CASSLLAGVSGANVLTF. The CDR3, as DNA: TGTGCCAGCAGCTTACTAGCGGGGGTCTCTGGGGCCAACGTCCTGACTTTC.

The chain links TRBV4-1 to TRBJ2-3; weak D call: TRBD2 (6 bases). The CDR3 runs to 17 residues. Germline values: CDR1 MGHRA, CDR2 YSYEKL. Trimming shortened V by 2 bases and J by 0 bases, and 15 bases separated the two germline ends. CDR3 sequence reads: CASSQKIVLASTDTQYF. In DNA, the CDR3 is TGCGCCAGCAGCCAAAAGATAGTACTAGCTAGCACAGATACGCAGTATTTT.

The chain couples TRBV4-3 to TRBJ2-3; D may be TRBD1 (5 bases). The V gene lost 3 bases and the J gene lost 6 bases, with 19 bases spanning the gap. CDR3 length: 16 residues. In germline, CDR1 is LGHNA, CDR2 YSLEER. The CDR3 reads CASSQDNRNSRDTQYF. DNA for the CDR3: TGCGCCAGCAGCCAGGATAACAGGAATTCGCGGGATACGCAGTATTTT.

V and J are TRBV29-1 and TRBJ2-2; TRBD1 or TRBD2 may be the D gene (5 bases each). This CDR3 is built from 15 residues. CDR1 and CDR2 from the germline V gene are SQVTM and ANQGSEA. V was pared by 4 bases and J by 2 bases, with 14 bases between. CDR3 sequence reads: CSVVYGALNTGELFF. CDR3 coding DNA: TGCAGCGTTGTCTACGGGGCCCTAAACACCGGGGAGCTGTTTTTT.